The present T cell receptor (beta chain) was sequenced within a study of control samples from healthy donors and cancer patients. The CDR3 sequence is 13 residues long. Germline V CDR1 and CDR2: SGHTA, FQGNSA. Profiled with immunoSEQ multiplex PCR; TCRdb holds only in-frame clones, not every one. The table records roughly 370,000 clones, approximately 90% of them present only once. To note about this clone: The junction departs from the called germline gene at one end, perhaps through a read error.

The source of this sequence is a man aged 35-49 years with head and neck cancer. V gene TRBV7-2 combines with J gene TRBJ2-7, with 8 bases fitting TRBD2. Sequenced material: PBMCs. The CDR3 loop is CASRLAGSYEQYF. CDR3 nucleotide sequence: TGTGCCAGCAGGTTAGCGGGGAGCTACGAGCAGTACTTC.